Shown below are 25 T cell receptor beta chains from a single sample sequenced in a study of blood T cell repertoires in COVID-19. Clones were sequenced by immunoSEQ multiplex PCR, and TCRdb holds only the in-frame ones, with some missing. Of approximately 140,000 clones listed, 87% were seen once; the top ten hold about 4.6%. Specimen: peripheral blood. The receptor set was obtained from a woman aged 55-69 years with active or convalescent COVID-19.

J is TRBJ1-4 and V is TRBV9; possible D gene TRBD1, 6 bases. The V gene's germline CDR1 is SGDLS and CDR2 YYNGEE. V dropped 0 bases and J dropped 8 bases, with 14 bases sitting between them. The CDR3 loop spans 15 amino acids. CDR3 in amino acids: CASSVDAGVGEKLFF. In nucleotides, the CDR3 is TGTGCCAGCAGCGTAGACGCAGGGGTAGGGGAAAAACTGTTTTTT.

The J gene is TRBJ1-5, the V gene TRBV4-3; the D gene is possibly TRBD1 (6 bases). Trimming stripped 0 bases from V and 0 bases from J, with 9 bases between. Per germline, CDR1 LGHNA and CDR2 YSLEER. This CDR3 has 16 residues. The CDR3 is CASSQDQGNSNQPQHF. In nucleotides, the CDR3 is TGCGCCAGCAGCCAAGATCAGGGGAATAGCAATCAGCCCCAGCATTTT.

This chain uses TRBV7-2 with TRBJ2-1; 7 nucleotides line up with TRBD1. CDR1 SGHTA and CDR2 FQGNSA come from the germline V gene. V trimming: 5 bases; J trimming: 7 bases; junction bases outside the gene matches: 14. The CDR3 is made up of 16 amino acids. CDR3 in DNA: TGTGCCAGCAGCCAGAGGGGGCAGGTCCTATTAAATGAGCAGTTCTTC. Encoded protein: CASSQRGQVLLNEQFF.

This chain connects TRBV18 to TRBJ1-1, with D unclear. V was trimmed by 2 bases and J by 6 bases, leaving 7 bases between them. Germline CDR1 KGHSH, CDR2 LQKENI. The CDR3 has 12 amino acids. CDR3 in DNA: TGTGCCAGCTCACCAGTTTCGGCTGAAGCTTTCTTT. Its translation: CASSPVSAEAFF.

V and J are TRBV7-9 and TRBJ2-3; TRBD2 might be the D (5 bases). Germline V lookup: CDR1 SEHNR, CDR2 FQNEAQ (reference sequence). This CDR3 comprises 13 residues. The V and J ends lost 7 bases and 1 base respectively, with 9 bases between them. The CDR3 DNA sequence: TGTGCCAGCATGAGGGCTCGCACAGATACGCAGTATTTT. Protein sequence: CASMRARTDTQYF.

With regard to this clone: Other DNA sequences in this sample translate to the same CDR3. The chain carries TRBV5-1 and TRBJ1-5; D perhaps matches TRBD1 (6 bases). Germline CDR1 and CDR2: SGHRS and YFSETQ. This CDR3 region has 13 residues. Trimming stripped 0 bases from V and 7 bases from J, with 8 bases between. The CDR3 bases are TGCGCCAGCAGCTTGGGTCAGGGGCAGCCCCAGCATTTT. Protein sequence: CASSLGQGQPQHF.

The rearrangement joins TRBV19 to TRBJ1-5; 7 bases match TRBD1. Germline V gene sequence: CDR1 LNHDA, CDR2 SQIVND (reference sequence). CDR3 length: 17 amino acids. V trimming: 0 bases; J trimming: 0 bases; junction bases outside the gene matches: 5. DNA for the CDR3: TGTGCCAGTAGTATAGAGGACAGGCCTTATAGCAATCAGCCCCAGCATTTT. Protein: CASSIEDRPYSNQPQHF. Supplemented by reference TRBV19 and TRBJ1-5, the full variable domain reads DGGITQSPKYLFRKEGQNVTLSCEQNLNHDAMYWYRQDPGQGLRLIYYSQIVNDFQKGDIAEGYSVSREKKESFPLTVTSAQKNPTAFYLCASSIEDRPYSNQPQHFGDGTRLSIL.

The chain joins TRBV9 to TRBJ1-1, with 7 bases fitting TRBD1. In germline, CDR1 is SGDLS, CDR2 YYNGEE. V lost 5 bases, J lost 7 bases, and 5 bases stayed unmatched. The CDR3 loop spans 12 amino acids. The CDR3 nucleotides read TGTGCCAGCAGATCTCAGGGGGGTGAAGCTTTCTTT. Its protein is CASRSQGGEAFF.

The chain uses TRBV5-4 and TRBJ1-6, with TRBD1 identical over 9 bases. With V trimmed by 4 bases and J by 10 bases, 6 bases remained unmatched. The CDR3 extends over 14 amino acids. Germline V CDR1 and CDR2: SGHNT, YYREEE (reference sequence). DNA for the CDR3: TGTGCCAGCAGCCCAACAGGGGGCGTATCACCCCTCCACTTT. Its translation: CASSPTGGVSPLHF.

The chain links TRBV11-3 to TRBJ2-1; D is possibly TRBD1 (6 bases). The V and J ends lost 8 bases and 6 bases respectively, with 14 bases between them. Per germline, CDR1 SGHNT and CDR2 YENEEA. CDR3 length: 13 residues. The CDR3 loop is CASSGQPANEQFF. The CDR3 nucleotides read TGTGCCAGCTCCGGACAGCCGGCCAATGAGCAGTTCTTC.

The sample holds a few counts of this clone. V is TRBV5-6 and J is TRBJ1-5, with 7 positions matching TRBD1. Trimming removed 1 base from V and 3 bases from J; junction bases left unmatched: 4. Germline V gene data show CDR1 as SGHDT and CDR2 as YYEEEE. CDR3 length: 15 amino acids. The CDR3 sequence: CASSLSGTVNQPQHF. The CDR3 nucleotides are TGTGCCAGCAGCTTGTCCGGGACAGTCAATCAGCCCCAGCATTTT.

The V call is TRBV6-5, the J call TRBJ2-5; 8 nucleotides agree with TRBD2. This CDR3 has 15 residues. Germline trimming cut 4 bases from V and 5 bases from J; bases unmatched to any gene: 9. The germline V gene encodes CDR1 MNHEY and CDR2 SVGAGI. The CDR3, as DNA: TGTGCCAGCAGTTCAGGACTAGCTGGTAGGGAGACCCAGTACTTC. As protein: CASSSGLAGRETQYF.

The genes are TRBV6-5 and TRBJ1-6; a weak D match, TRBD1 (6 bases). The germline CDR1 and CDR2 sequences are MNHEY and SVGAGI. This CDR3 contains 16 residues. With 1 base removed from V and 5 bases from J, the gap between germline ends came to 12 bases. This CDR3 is CASSYWGTNHNSPLHF. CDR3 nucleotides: TGTGCCAGCAGTTACTGGGGGACAAACCATAATTCACCCCTCCACTTT.

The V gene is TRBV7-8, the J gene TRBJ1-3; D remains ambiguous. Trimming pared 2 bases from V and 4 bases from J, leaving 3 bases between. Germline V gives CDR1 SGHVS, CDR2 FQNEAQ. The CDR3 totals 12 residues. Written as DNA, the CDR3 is TGTGCCAGCAGCTTAAGCGGAAACACCATATATTTT. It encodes CASSLSGNTIYF.

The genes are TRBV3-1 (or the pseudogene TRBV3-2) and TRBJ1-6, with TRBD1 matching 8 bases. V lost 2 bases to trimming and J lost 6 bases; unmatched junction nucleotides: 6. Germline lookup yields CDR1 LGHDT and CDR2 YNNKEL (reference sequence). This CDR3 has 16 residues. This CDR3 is CASSQTGTGSNSPLHF. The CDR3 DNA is TGTGCCAGCAGCCAAACCGGGACAGGTTCTAATTCACCCCTCCACTTT.

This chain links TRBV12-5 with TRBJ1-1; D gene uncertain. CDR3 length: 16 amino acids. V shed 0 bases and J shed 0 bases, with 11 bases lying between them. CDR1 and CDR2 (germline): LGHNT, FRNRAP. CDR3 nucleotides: TGTGCTAGTGGTTTGGTAGTCCAGGCACTGAACACTGAAGCTTTCTTT. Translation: CASGLVVQALNTEAFF. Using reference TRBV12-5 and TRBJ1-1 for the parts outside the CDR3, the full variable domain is DARVTQTPRHKVTEMGQEVTMRCQPILGHNTVFWYRQTMMQGLELLAYFRNRAPLDDSGMPKDRFSAEMPDATLATLKIQPSEPRDSAVYFCASGLVVQALNTEAFFGQGTRLTVV.

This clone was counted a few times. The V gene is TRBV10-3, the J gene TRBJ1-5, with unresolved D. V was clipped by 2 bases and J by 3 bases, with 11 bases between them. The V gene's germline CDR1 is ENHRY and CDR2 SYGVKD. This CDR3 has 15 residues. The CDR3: CAISEVRTDNQPQHF. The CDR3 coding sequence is TGTGCCATCAGTGAGGTTAGAACCGACAATCAGCCCCAGCATTTT.

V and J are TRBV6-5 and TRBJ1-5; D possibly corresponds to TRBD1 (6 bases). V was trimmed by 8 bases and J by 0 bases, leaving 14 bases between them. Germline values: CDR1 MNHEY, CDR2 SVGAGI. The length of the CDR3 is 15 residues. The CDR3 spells CASVQGSGSNQPQHF. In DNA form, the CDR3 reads TGTGCCAGCGTACAGGGATCGGGTAGCAATCAGCCCCAGCATTTT.

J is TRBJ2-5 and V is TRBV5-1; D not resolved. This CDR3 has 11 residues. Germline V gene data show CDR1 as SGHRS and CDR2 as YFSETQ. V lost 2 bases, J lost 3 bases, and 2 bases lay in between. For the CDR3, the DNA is TGCGCCAGCAGCTTTAAAGAGACCCAGTACTTC. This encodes CASSFKETQYF.

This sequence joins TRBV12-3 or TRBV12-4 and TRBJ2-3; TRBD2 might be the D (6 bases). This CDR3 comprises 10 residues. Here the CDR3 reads CLRPGTPQYF. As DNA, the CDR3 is TGTCTTAGACCGGGGACTCCGCAGTATTTT.

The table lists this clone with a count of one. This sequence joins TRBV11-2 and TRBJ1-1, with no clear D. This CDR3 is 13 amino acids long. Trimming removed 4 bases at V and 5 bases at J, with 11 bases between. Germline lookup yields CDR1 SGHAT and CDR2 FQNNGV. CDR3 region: CASSSSYGTEAFF. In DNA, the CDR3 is TGTGCCAGCAGCTCAAGCTACGGTACTGAAGCTTTCTTT.

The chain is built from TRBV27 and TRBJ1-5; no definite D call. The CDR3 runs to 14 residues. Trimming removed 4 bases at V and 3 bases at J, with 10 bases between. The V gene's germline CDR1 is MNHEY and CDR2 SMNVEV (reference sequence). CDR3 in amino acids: CASSSGTFNQPQHF. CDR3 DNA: TGTGCCAGCAGTTCAGGAACTTTCAATCAGCCCCAGCATTTT.

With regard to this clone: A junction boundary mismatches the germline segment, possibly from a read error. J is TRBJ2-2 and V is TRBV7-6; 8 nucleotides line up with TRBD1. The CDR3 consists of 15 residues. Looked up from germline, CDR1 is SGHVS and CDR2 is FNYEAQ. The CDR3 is CASRLGQGSTGELFF. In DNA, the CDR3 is TGTGCCAGCAGATTAGGACAGGGAAGTACCGGGGAGCTGTTTTTT.

The CDR3 sequence is CASSVRGGQGLSGNTIYF. CDR3 bases: TGTGCCAGCAGTGTGCGGGGTGGACAGGGGTTATCGGGAAACACCATATATTTT. The chain couples TRBV2 to TRBJ1-3; TRBD1 agrees at 9 bases. Germline trimming cut 4 bases from V and 4 bases from J; bases unmatched to any gene: 14. The CDR3 loop spans 18 amino acids. Germline assignment: CDR1 SNHLY and CDR2 FYNNEI.

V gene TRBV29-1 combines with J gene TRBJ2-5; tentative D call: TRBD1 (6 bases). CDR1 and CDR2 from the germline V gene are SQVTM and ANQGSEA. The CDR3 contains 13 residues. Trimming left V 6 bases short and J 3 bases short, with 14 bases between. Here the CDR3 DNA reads TGCAGCGTATCAAATTACAGGGAAGAGACCCAGTACTTC. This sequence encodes CSVSNYREETQYF.